Here is one T cell receptor beta chain with its context. Antigen specificity is unknown. Here immunoSEQ multiplex PCR was the method, and the copy in TCRdb shows in-frame clones only, minus some. There are some 180,000 clones in the sample; roughly 86% occur only once, and more than 5.5% lies in the top ten. The data stem from a study of cytomegalovirus exposure and HLA in healthy donors. Study in general: Per a later analysis, the roughly 680 first-cohort and some 110 validation repertoires shared one platform. General study findings and limits: The listing of roughly 160 TCR beta chains classed them as cytomegalovirus-associated. A later analysis found first-cohort TCR clusters tended to co-occur in the 110 or so validation repertoires. The study found most TCR sequences rare, yet found some public TCRs in many donors.

This sequence was found in a man aged 25 to 45 in good health and CMV-seropositive. The sequenced sample was PBMCs.

The CDR3 nucleotides are TGTGCCAGCAGTTTAAGCCCAGGGCTGGGCGGGACGTCAGATACGCAGTATTTT. It translates to CASSLSPGLGGTSDTQYF. V gene TRBV28 combines with J gene TRBJ2-3; possibly TRBD2 for D (6 bases). This CDR3 is built from 18 residues. V was pared by 2 bases and J by 4 bases, with 22 bases between. In germline, CDR1 is MDHEN, CDR2 SYDVKM.